The entry that follows covers one TCR beta chain sequence. In the authors' methods: Nucleated cell counts were estimated from reference gene primer amplification. Sequencing was performed with immunoSEQ multiplex PCR; in TCRdb, only in-frame clones are kept and a portion is missing. V and J calls plus clone size are reproduced from that table; the DNA served to infer D and trimming. In the table there are some 180,000 clones, approximately 82% of which are singletons. The data derive from a study of blood T cell repertoires in COVID-19. V was cut by 4 bases and J by 5 bases, with 12 bases left in between. The CDR3 consists of 14 residues. Germline-derived CDR1 and CDR2 are KGHSH and LQKENI.

Sequenced material: PBMCs or T cells enriched from blood (not recorded which). The chain carries TRBV18 and TRBJ2-1; TRBD2 is a possible D gene (5 bases). This clonotype originated in a woman between 55 and 75 years old with acute COVID-19. CDR3 sequence (DNA): TGTGCCAGCTCACAAAACCGGGGTGACAATGAGCAGTTCTTC. Its translation is CASSQNRGDNEQFF.